This T cell receptor beta chain was found in a study of blood T cell repertoires in COVID-19. How the authors handled the data: Reference gene primer amplification yielded estimated nucleated cell counts. The assay was immunoSEQ multiplex PCR, and TCRdb's table has in-frame clones only and misses some. V and J calls and clone size are as listed in that table; D and trimming were resolved from the DNA. This table holds approximately 100,000 clones, approximately 80% found once. The ends were cut back, 5 bases at V and 6 bases at J, with 28 bases in the middle. Germline CDR1 is LNHDA and CDR2 is SQIVND (reference sequence). This CDR3 is 19 amino acids long.

The chain recombines TRBV19 with TRBJ1-4, with a possible D match to TRBD1 (6 bases). This sequence was found in a man aged 70 or older with active or convalescent COVID-19. The source material was peripheral blood. This chain's CDR3 is CASSDLGGGATVAYEKLFF. The DNA of the CDR3 is TGTGCCAGTAGTGACCTGGGCGGGGGCGCTACGGTTGCTTATGAAAAACTGTTTTTT.